This T cell receptor (beta chain) was identified in a study of T-cell memory formation after mild COVID-19. General study findings and limits: CD4+ clones that contracted lay mainly in CM and EM; CD8+ ones lay in EMRA. Cross-reactive memory seemingly joined, as some responding clones were found in pre-infection memory. Day 15 to 85 contracting clones showed balanced CD4/CD8; later expanders leaned CD4+.

TCR alpha and TCR beta cDNA libraries carrying sample barcodes and UMIs came from 5'RACE with constant-segment primers. Each CDR3 protein is one row after TCRdb ran MiXCR on the 5' RACE reads. The sample shows 130,000 to 150,000 distinct CDR3 sequences, over 15% of them seen only once. Concerning this clonotype itself: Its antigen is currently unknown.

Germline V lookup: CDR1 SEHNR, CDR2 FQNEAQ (reference sequence). The CDR3 spans 13 residues. V dropped 6 bases and J dropped 7; count of bases not matched to a gene: 6. The source material was PBMCs or a T cell subset sorted from them (not recorded which). The chain carries TRBV7-9 and TRBJ1-5; 7 bases fit TRBD1. This TCR was recovered from an adult woman who had mild COVID-19 (a few samples of this study predate the infection). Cell type and time point are not known. The CDR3 loop is CASSRQGSQPQHF. The CDR3, as DNA: TGTGCCAGCAGTAGACAGGGCAGCCAGCCCCAGCATTTT.